A single TCR beta chain is shown here with its context. As yet, its antigen is unknown. The protocol was immunoSEQ multiplex PCR, while the TCRdb copy is restricted to in-frame clones and leaves out a portion. In the table there are about 300,000 clones, roughly 90% of which are singletons. This specimen comes from a study of cytomegalovirus exposure and HLA in healthy donors. Study-level points and caveats: It was found in a later analysis that first-cohort TCR clusters tended to co-occur in the 100 to 150 validation repertoires. For most TCR sequences rarity was the rule, although some public TCRs occurred in many donors. The study listed around 150 cytomegalovirus-associated TCR beta chains.

Deletions cut 5 bases from V and 3 bases from J, with 12 bases between. The CDR3 is 14 amino acids. Germline CDR1 MNHEY, CDR2 SMNVEV (reference sequence). The chain combines TRBV27 with TRBJ2-3, with a weak D call TRBD1 (5 bases). Material: PBMCs. The TCR comes from a woman under 30 in good health and CMV-seronegative. Written as DNA, the CDR3 is TGTGCCAGCAGTCTTGGACCAGGGACAGATACGCAGTATTTT. Residues: CASSLGPGTDTQYF.